The 19 T cell receptor beta chains reported below all come from one sample, sequenced in a study of blood T cell repertoires in COVID-19. Profiled with immunoSEQ multiplex PCR; TCRdb holds only in-frame clones, not every one. The repertoire includes over 80,000 clones, roughly 80% of them detected once, and under 13% sits in the top ten. Sequencing was performed on peripheral blood. These receptors came from an older woman with acute or convalescent COVID-19.

The rearrangement links TRBV5-4 to TRBJ2-7; 9 nucleotides agree with TRBD1. The CDR3 extends over 14 amino acids. The V gene's germline CDR1 is SGHNT and CDR2 YYREEE (reference sequence). J was trimmed by 3 bases and V by 3 bases; bases with no gene match: 4. CDR3: CASSSGQGRYEQYF. The CDR3 DNA reads as TGTGCCAGCAGCTCAGGACAGGGGCGCTACGAGCAGTACTTC.

This clone was counted once. Its ends do not fully match the called genes, so a read error is possible. The rearrangement uses TRBV5-1 and TRBJ2-7; tentative D call: TRBD1 (5 bases). Germline V gene data show CDR1 as SGHRS and CDR2 as YFSETQ. The CDR3 is 12 residues long. The CDR3 reads CASSIGQGIMNF. CDR3 DNA: TGCGCCAGCTCAATCGGGCAGGGTATAATGAACTTC. Drawing the rest from reference TRBV5-1 and TRBJ2-7, the complete variable domain is KAGVTQTPRYLIKTRGQQVTLSCSPISGHRSVSWYQQTPGQGLQFLFEYFSETQRNKGNFPGRFSGRQFSNSRSEMNVSTLELGDSALYLCASSIGQGIMNFGPGTRLTVT.

The chain uses TRBV5-4 and TRBJ1-2; D is perhaps TRBD1 (5 bases). V was clipped by 3 bases and J by 6 bases, with 15 bases between them. The CDR3 extends over 14 amino acids. Germline V gene data show CDR1 as SGHNT and CDR2 as YYREEE (reference sequence). CDR3 nucleotides: TGTGCCAGCAGCTCGGCCTATACCAGGGATGGCTACACCTTC. It codes for CASSSAYTRDGYTF.

V usage is TRBV7-2 and J usage is TRBJ1-6; D possibly corresponds to TRBD1 (5 bases). CDR1 is SGHTA and CDR2 is FQGNSA in the germline V gene. The V end was cut by 1 base, the J end by 6 bases, with 16 bases between. The CDR3 runs to 17 residues. The CDR3 nucleotides read TGTGCCAGCAGCTTAGGAGGGGTGGAGGGTGGTAATTCACCCCTCCACTTT. This encodes CASSLGGVEGGNSPLHF.

V gene TRBV5-6 combines with J gene TRBJ1-2, with no clear D. V was pared by 0 bases and J by 3 bases, with 12 bases between. The CDR3 spans 15 residues. In germline, CDR1 is SGHDT, CDR2 YYEEEE. The CDR3 bases are TGTGCCAGCAGCTTGGAGGTCAGGTCCTACTATGGCTACACCTTC. Protein: CASSLEVRSYYGYTF.

The rearrangement joins TRBV30 to TRBJ1-5, with 10 bases aligning to TRBD1. The germline V gene encodes CDR1 GTSNPN and CDR2 SVGIG (reference sequence). This CDR3 contains 15 residues. The V and J ends lost 2 bases and 6 bases, in that order; junction bases with no gene match: 7. The DNA for the CDR3 is TGTGCCTGGAGTTCGGGGACAGGGGAAGGTCAGCCCCAGCATTTT. It yields the protein CAWSSGTGEGQPQHF.

This chain connects TRBV5-6 to TRBJ2-5; 8 bases are a match to TRBD1. This CDR3 contains 15 residues. After removal of 4 bases from V and 5 bases from J, the junction contained 10 bases not matched to a gene. In germline, CDR1 is SGHDT, CDR2 YYEEEE. In DNA, the CDR3 is TGTGCCAGCAGCGGTGGCCCAGGGGGCCTCGAGACCCAGTACTTC. Its protein product is CASSGGPGGLETQYF.

V usage is TRBV10-1 and J usage is TRBJ1-5; 9 bases are a match to TRBD1. Germline trimming cut 0 bases from V and 0 bases from J; bases unmatched to any gene: 9. The CDR3 sequence is 19 residues long. CDR1 and CDR2 from the germline V gene are WNHNN and SYGVQD (reference sequence). CDR3 in DNA: TGCGCCAGCAGTGAGTCTCGGGACAGGGACATCGATAGCAATCAGCCCCAGCATTTT. Its translation is CASSESRDRDIDSNQPQHF.

On this clone itself: The same CDR3 arises from other DNA sequences in this sample as well. The chain uses TRBV20-1 and TRBJ2-1; D is uncertain. Germline assignment: CDR1 DFQATT and CDR2 SNEGSKA (reference sequence). The CDR3 extends over 10 amino acids. With 5 bases removed from V and 7 bases from J, the gap between germline ends came to 6 bases. The CDR3 is CSASLNEQFF. Here the CDR3 DNA reads TGCAGTGCTTCACTAAATGAGCAGTTCTTC.

In its sample, this clone was seen a few times. V and J are TRBV7-2 and TRBJ2-1; 8 nucleotides match TRBD2. J gave up 8 bases and V 7 bases, and 10 bases lay outside the gene matches. Germline V gene lookup returns CDR1 SGHTA and CDR2 FQGNSA. The CDR3 spans 14 residues. The CDR3 loop is CASTDTSGLHEQFF. CDR3 DNA: TGTGCCAGCACGGATACTAGCGGTCTCCATGAGCAGTTCTTC. Together with reference TRBV7-2 and TRBJ2-1, the CDR3 gives the full variable domain: GAGVSQSPSNKVTEKGKDVELRCDPISGHTALYWYRQSLGQGLEFLIYFQGNSAPDKSGLPSDRFSAERTGGSVSTLTIQRTQQEDSAVYLCASTDTSGLHEQFFGPGTRLTVL.

This clone was picked up one time. The chain is built from TRBV5-4 and TRBJ2-5; perhaps TRBD1 as D (6 bases). Trimming removed 3 bases at V and 5 bases at J, with 20 bases between. Germline V lookup: CDR1 SGHNT, CDR2 YYREEE (reference sequence). The CDR3 consists of 16 residues. CDR3 sequence (DNA): TGTGCCAGCAGCTCCGCTAATCAGGGGCGCGGTGAGACCCAGTACTTC. Protein sequence: CASSSANQGRGETQYF.

J is TRBJ2-5 and V is TRBV30, with 7 bases matching TRBD1. The ends lost 3 bases at V and 2 bases at J; junction bases unmatched: 6. Germline V gene data show CDR1 as GTSNPN and CDR2 as SVGIG (reference sequence). The length of the CDR3 is 14 residues. In DNA, the CDR3 is TGTGCCTGGAGGAACTCAGGGGGACAAGAGACCCAGTACTTC. The encoded protein is CAWRNSGGQETQYF.

The rearrangement uses TRBV27 and TRBJ2-2; D unresolved. The V gene's germline CDR1 is MNHEY and CDR2 SMNVEV (reference sequence). The CDR3 extends over 14 amino acids. V was trimmed by 8 bases and J by 4 bases, leaving 14 bases between them. The CDR3 loop reads CASRNGRVTGELFF. In nucleotides, the CDR3 is TGTGCCAGCCGTAATGGCCGGGTCACCGGGGAGCTGTTTTTT.

The chain employs TRBV7-2 and TRBJ1-4; 8 bases agree with TRBD1. CDR1 is SGHTA and CDR2 is FQGNSA in the germline V gene. The V segment lost 5 bases and the J segment 7 bases; nucleotides outside the gene matches: 6. The CDR3 covers 14 residues. CDR3 DNA sequence: TGTGCCAGCAGCGTAGGACAGGGAGGTGAAAAACTGTTTTTT. Its protein is CASSVGQGGEKLFF.

The CDR3 DNA follows: TGTGCCAGCTCACCACTGGACAACTGGGGCTACACCTTC. It is translated as CASSPLDNWGYTF. The V call is TRBV18, the J call TRBJ1-2; D might be TRBD1 (5 bases). This CDR3 contains 13 residues. CDR1 is KGHSH and CDR2 is LQKENI in the germline V gene. Trimming shortened V by 1 base and J by 8 bases, and 11 bases separated the two germline ends.

The chain combines TRBV6-2 or TRBV6-3 with TRBJ2-2; 16 nucleotides agree with TRBD2. The CDR3 has 19 amino acids. J lost 6 bases, V lost 2 bases, and 9 bases had no gene match. Germline-derived CDR1 and CDR2 are MNHEY and SVGEGT. Here the CDR3 reads CASSYVPGTSGRAAGELFF. The CDR3 nucleotides read TGTGCCAGCAGTTACGTCCCCGGGACTAGCGGGAGGGCCGCCGGGGAGCTGTTTTTT.

V usage is TRBV4-3 and J usage is TRBJ2-7, with a tentative D call TRBD2 (6 bases). Germline loops: CDR1 LGHNA, CDR2 YSLEER. The CDR3 has 13 amino acids. Deletions cut 2 bases from V and 4 bases from J, with 9 bases between. CDR3 DNA: TGCGCCAGCAGCCAAATTGCGGGGTACGAGCAGTACTTC. Translating it yields CASSQIAGYEQYF.

The CDR3 DNA follows: TGTGCCAGCAGCTTACAGGGGTTGTATAATTCACCCCTCCACTTT. This gives the protein CASSLQGLYNSPLHF. The chain couples TRBV11-1 to TRBJ1-6; possible D gene TRBD1, 6 bases. The CDR3 extends over 15 amino acids. Germline V gene data show CDR1 as SGHAT and CDR2 as FQDESV (reference sequence). Trimming left V 2 bases short and J 4 bases short, with 9 bases between.

This chain links TRBV5-1 with TRBJ2-7, with a tentative D call TRBD2 (5 bases). CDR1 and CDR2 from the germline V gene are SGHRS and YFSETQ. The CDR3 runs 14 residues. The V and J ends lost 4 bases and 3 bases respectively, with 14 bases between them. The CDR3 here is CASSLGLGIYEQYF. The CDR3 DNA follows: TGCGCCAGCAGCCTTGGACTTGGGATCTACGAGCAGTACTTC. The whole variable domain, filled in from reference TRBV5-1 and TRBJ2-7, reads KAGVTQTPRYLIKTRGQQVTLSCSPISGHRSVSWYQQTPGQGLQFLFEYFSETQRNKGNFPGRFSGRQFSNSRSEMNVSTLELGDSALYLCASSLGLGIYEQYFGPGTRLTVT.